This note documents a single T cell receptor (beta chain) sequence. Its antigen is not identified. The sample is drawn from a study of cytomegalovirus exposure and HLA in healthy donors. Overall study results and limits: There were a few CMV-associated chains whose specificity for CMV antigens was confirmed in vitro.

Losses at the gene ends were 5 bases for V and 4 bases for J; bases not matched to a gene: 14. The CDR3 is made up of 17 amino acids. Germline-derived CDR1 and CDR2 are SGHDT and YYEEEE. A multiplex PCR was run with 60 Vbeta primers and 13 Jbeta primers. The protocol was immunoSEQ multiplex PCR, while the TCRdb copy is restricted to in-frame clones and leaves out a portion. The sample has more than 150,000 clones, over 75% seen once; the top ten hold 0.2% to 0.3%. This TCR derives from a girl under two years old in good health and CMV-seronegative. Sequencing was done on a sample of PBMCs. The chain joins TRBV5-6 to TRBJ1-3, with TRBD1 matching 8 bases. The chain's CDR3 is CASSVQGALTLGNTIYF. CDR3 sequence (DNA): TGTGCCAGCAGTGTTCAGGGGGCGCTTACACTGGGAAACACCATATATTTT.